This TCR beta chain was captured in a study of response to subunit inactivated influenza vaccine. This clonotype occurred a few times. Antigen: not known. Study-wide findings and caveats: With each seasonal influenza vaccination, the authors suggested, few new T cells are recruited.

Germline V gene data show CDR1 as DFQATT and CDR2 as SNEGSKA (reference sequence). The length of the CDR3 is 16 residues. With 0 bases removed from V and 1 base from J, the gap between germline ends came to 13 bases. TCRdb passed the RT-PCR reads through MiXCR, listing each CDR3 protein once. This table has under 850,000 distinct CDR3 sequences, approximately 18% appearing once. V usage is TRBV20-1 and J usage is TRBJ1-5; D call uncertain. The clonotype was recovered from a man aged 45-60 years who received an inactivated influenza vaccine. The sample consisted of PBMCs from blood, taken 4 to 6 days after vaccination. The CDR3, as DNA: TGCAGTGCTAGAGACCCAACGAGGAGCAGCAATCAGCCCCAGCATTTT. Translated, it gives CSARDPTRSSNQPQHF.